Listed below are T cell receptor beta chains from one sample, sequenced in a study of OX40 agonist ivuxolimab in advanced cancers. Assay used: immunoSEQ multiplex PCR; TCRdb lists only in-frame clones, some missing. The data contain 48,000 or so clones, 80% to 95% of them singletons. The sample here was CD4+ or CD8+ T cells sorted from blood, taken in a trial of the OX40 agonist ivuxolimab. These receptors came from an adult with an advanced solid tumor such as melanoma, head and neck, liver or kidney cancer. Each CDR3 is given with its conserved first and last residue. Fields, in order: V gene, CDR3 protein.

v_gene: TRBV6-6; CDR3aa: CASSYSSGVTGELFF
v_gene: TRBV19; CDR3aa: CASTGLLNTEAFF
v_gene: TRBV7-9; CDR3aa: CASSLGLGNEQFF
v_gene: TRBV28; CDR3aa: CASSLRGLGGDSRTGELFF
v_gene: TRBV14; CDR3aa: CASSQELGPTLGNTIYF
v_gene: TRBV7-3; CDR3aa: CASSSRPGQGSTDTQYF
v_gene: TRBV19; CDR3aa: CASSIDPIPRGNTEAFF
v_gene: TRBV6-1; CDR3aa: CASSGEGLYGYTF
v_gene: TRBV19; CDR3aa: CASSIRDHNQPQHF
v_gene: TRBV28; CDR3aa: CASSRHRGYSNQPQHF
v_gene: TRBV7-9; CDR3aa: CASSLPGTGGSGANVLTF
v_gene: TRBV30; CDR3aa: CAWRPGKNTEAFF
v_gene: TRBV11-2; CDR3aa: CASSRGWQGDSYNEQFF
v_gene: TRBV19; CDR3aa: CASSIVSQGAVGTEAFF
v_gene: TRBV7-6; CDR3aa: CASSLALWGPSFTDTQYF
v_gene: TRBV4-1; CDR3aa: CASSQDTQKLFF
v_gene: TRBV21-1; CDR3aa: CASSTDSISEKLFF
v_gene: TRBV6-1; CDR3aa: CASSEWFDGSYGYTF
v_gene: TRBV6-5; CDR3aa: CASQRSSNQPQHF
v_gene: TRBV27; CDR3aa: CASRGEEPYNEQFF
v_gene: TRBV6-6; CDR3aa: CASRRTDTDTQYF
v_gene: TRBV4-1; CDR3aa: CASSQRDGSNQPQHF